The 27 T cell receptor beta chains presented below share a single source sample, sequenced in a study of T cells in women clearing cervical HPV infection. Clones were sequenced by immunoSEQ multiplex PCR, and TCRdb holds only the in-frame ones, with some missing. This sample's table has under 20,000 clones. Specimen: blood buffy coat. The receptors derive from a woman aged 18 to 75 with a cervical HPV16 infection that either progressed to CIN3+ or cleared (not recorded which).

Remarks on this clone: Coverage ceases 3 residues before the CDR3 finishes, and the germline J gene fills in the end. This chain joins TRBV5-4 and TRBJ2-2, with 11 bases fitting TRBD2. The trim removed 4 bases at V and 7 bases at J, leaving 6 bases unmatched. From germline, CDR1 is SGHNT and CDR2 YYREEE (reference sequence). This CDR3 spans 15 amino acids. Partial CDR3 DNA: TGTGCCAGCAGCCTTAGCGGGAGGGCCGGCGGGGAG. This gives the protein CASSLSGRAGGE. Given in full, the CDR3 is CASSLSGRAGGELFF.

On this clone: The read halts 3 residues ahead of the CDR3 end, with the missing end drawn from the germline J gene. This sequence joins TRBV20-1 and TRBJ2-7; 8 nucleotides match TRBD1. This CDR3 has 14 amino acids. Trimming removed 5 bases from V and 6 bases from J; junction bases left unmatched: 12. Germline CDR1 reads DFQATT; CDR2 reads SNEGSKA (reference sequence). The CDR3: CSAHRTGYRGEQYF. The CDR3 DNA, read in part, is TGCAGTGCTCATAGGACAGGGTACCGTGGCGAG.

On this clone: The missing CDR3 end, 3 residues past where the read stops, is filled in from the germline J gene. The genes are TRBV30 and TRBJ1-4, with 7 bases lining up with TRBD1. Germline loops: CDR1 GTSNPN, CDR2 SVGIG (reference sequence). V lost 3 bases, J lost 0 bases, and 4 bases stayed unmatched. CDR3 size: 15 residues. The part of the CDR3 DNA that was read is TGTGCCTGGAGCTCTCAGGGGGCAACTAATGAAAAA. Amino acids: CAWSSQGATNEK. The whole CDR3 is CAWSSQGATNEKLFF.

With regard to this clone: The read ends 3 residues before the CDR3 terminus; that terminus is restored from the germline J gene. The rearrangement links TRBV18 to TRBJ1-2; 8 bases align to TRBD1. The V gene's germline CDR1 is KGHSH and CDR2 LQKENI. The CDR3 extends over 15 amino acids. V shed 3 bases, J shed 0 bases, and the junction held 3 bases outside the gene matches. CDR3 region: CASSPRQGSNYGYTF. The CDR3 bases that were read are TGTGCCAGCTCACCCCGACAGGGGTCTAACTATGGC. Using reference TRBV18 and TRBJ1-2 for the parts outside the CDR3, the full variable domain is NAGVMQNPRHLVRRRGQEARLRCSPMKGHSHVYWYRQLPEEGLKFMVYLQKENIIDESGMPKERFSAEFPKEGPSILRIQQVVRGDSAAYFCASSPRQGSNYGYTFGSGTRLTVV.

Comments on this clone: From the germline J gene comes the end of the CDR3, since the read stops 3 residues before it. This chain uses TRBV2 with TRBJ1-2; a possible D gene is TRBD1 (6 bases). Trimming left V 5 bases short and J 5 bases short, with 9 bases between. CDR1 and CDR2 from the germline V gene are SNHLY and FYNNEI. CDR3 length: 12 amino acids. The CDR3 DNA, read in part, is TGTGCCAGCAGTACAGGGAATTATGGC. Protein product: CASSTGNYG. The complete CDR3 protein is CASSTGNYGYTF.

In regard to this clone: The CDR3 goes on 3 residues after the read ends, and that part is filled in from the germline J gene. The chain carries TRBV5-1 and TRBJ1-6; D not resolved. V dropped 0 bases and J dropped 4 bases, with 8 bases sitting between them. Per the germline V gene, CDR1 is SGHRS and CDR2 is YFSETQ. The CDR3 runs 15 residues. The chain's CDR3 is CASSLEGGYNSPLHF. Partial CDR3 DNA: TGCGCCAGCAGCTTGGAAGGTGGTTATAATTCACCC.

About this clone itself: Read data end 3 residues before the CDR3 end; the end is taken from the germline J gene. The chain combines TRBV10-2 with TRBJ2-2; no clear D gene. Germline lookup yields CDR1 WSHSY and CDR2 SAAADI. V was pared by 7 bases and J by 0 bases, with 18 bases between. CDR3 size: 17 residues. CDR3 residues: CASIVSPPVANTGELFF. The CDR3 DNA, read in part, is TGCGCCAGCATAGTTAGTCCCCCGGTGGCGAACACCGGGGAG.

To note about this clone: The read terminates 3 residues before the CDR3 end, so the remaining end is supplied by the germline J gene. The genes are TRBV29-1 and TRBJ1-4, with D maybe TRBD1 (6 bases). CDR1 is SQVTM and CDR2 is ANQGSEA in the germline V gene. The CDR3 totals 13 residues. Trimming stripped 7 bases from V and 0 bases from J, with 9 bases between. The sequenced part of the CDR3 DNA is TGCAGCGGAAGGACAGCAACTAATGAAAAA. Its protein is CSGRTATNEK. The whole CDR3 reads CSGRTATNEKLFF. Full variable domain (missing parts from reference TRBV29-1 and TRBJ1-4): SAVISQKPSRDICQRGTSLTIQCQVDSQVTMMFWYRQQPGQSLTLIATANQGSEATYESGFVIDKFPISRPNLTFSTLTVSNMSPEDSSIYLCSGRTATNEKLFFGSGTQLSVL.

Details on this clone: The DNA ends 3 residues before the CDR3 does, and the rest of the CDR3 is filled in from the germline J gene. The rearrangement joins TRBV9 to TRBJ2-3; D is ambiguous. V dropped 0 bases and J dropped 3 bases, with 14 bases sitting between them. Germline loops: CDR1 SGDLS, CDR2 YYNGEE. This CDR3 has 16 residues. CDR3 bases read: TGTGCCAGCAGCGTAGCCTTCCGGCGGCCTACAGATACG. Protein sequence: CASSVAFRRPTDT. The entire CDR3 reads CASSVAFRRPTDTQYF.

A word on this clone: Read data end 3 residues before the CDR3 end; the end is taken from the germline J gene. V and J are TRBV7-9 and TRBJ2-1; TRBD2 is a possible D gene (7 bases). The CDR3 loop spans 13 amino acids. V lost 8 bases and J 7 bases, leaving 15 bases between the germline ends. Germline CDR1 reads SEHNR; CDR2 reads FQNEAQ (reference sequence). The CDR3 DNA, read in part, is TGTGCCAGCGGGACGGGGGGCACGAATGAG. Amino acids: CASGTGGTNE. The full CDR3 is CASGTGGTNEQFF.

Comments on this clone: The read finishes 3 residues shy of the CDR3 end, and the germline J gene is used to complete it. The rearrangement links TRBV18 to TRBJ1-5; D possibly corresponds to TRBD1 (6 bases). V was trimmed by 6 bases and J by 8 bases, leaving 14 bases between them. CDR3 length: 13 amino acids. Per the germline V gene, CDR1 is KGHSH and CDR2 is LQKENI. The CDR3 reads CASSLDSVKPQHF. The CDR3 DNA, read in part, is TGTGCCAGCTCGCTGGACAGCGTGAAGCCC. The full variable domain, rest sourced from reference TRBV18 and TRBJ1-5, is NAGVMQNPRHLVRRRGQEARLRCSPMKGHSHVYWYRQLPEEGLKFMVYLQKENIIDESGMPKERFSAEFPKEGPSILRIQQVVRGDSAAYFCASSLDSVKPQHFGDGTRLSIL.

Considering frequency, this clone is medium-sized. The CDR3 end is not reached by the read, which stops 3 residues before it; the germline J gene fills it in. The gene calls are TRBV19 and TRBJ2-2; TRBD1 aligns across 9 bases. Germline assignment: CDR1 LNHDA and CDR2 SQIVND (reference sequence). Losses at the gene ends were 5 bases for V and 5 bases for J; bases not matched to a gene: 9. This CDR3 spans 16 amino acids. CDR3 residues: CASSVQGAAATGELFF. The covered CDR3 bases are TGTGCCAGTAGTGTACAGGGGGCTGCAGCTACCGGGGAG.

On this clone: The read stops 3 residues short of the end of the CDR3; the missing end is completed from the germline J gene. V and J are TRBV20-1 and TRBJ2-7; TRBD1 matches at 8 bases. The V and J ends lost 6 bases and 5 bases, in that order; junction bases with no gene match: 15. Germline V gene lookup returns CDR1 DFQATT and CDR2 SNEGSKA (reference sequence). The CDR3 sequence is 15 residues long. The part of the CDR3 DNA that was read is TGCAGTGCAGAGAGCCTTCAGGGGGCGAGTGACGAG. Translating gives CSAESLQGASDE. The full CDR3 is CSAESLQGASDEQYF.

Incomplete CDR3 DNA: TGCGCCAGCAGCCAAGAAAAGGCGGGAGGGCCTGACATT. Translating it yields CASSQEKAGGPDI. The CDR3 reads in full as CASSQEKAGGPDIQYF. This chain connects TRBV4-1 to TRBJ2-4, with TRBD2 matching 9 bases. The read gets to within 3 residues of the CDR3 end, and the germline J gene fills in the rest. Per germline, CDR1 MGHRA and CDR2 YSYEKL. CDR3 size: 16 residues. With V trimmed by 0 bases and J by 8 bases, 8 bases remained unmatched.

Turning to this clone: Read coverage stops 3 residues before the CDR3 terminus; the germline J gene supplies the remainder. This chain connects TRBV20-1 to TRBJ2-7, with 14 bases lining up with TRBD2. The CDR3 is 14 amino acids. Trimming cost V 6 bases and J 5 bases; bases outside gene matches: 6. The V gene's germline CDR1 is DFQATT and CDR2 SNEGSKA (reference sequence). The CDR3 loop is CSALGLAGVNEQYF. Incomplete CDR3 DNA: TGCAGTGCCCTGGGACTAGCGGGAGTAAACGAG.

Remarks on this clone: The read ends 3 residues shy of where the CDR3 ends; the end is completed using the germline J gene. This chain uses TRBV20-1 with TRBJ2-7, with D possibly being TRBD2 (6 bases). This CDR3 is 15 amino acids long. Germline V gives CDR1 DFQATT, CDR2 SNEGSKA (reference sequence). Trimming took 6 bases from V and 0 from J, leaving 18 bases between them. This chain's CDR3 is CSAPTSSSFSYEQYF. CDR3 DNA (partial): TGCAGTGCACCCACTAGCTCCTCCTTCTCCTACGAG.

For this clone: The read comes to an end 3 residues before the CDR3 does, leaving the germline J gene to fill in the end. This chain joins TRBV30 and TRBJ1-6; 9 nucleotides agree with TRBD1. CDR1 is GTSNPN, CDR2 SVGIG, per germline (reference sequence). The CDR3 length is 10 residues. CDR3 bases read: TGTGCCTGTGACAGGGGGCCC. This translates into CACDRGP. The entire CDR3 protein reads CACDRGPLHF.

Turning to this clone: The read stops 3 residues short of the end of the CDR3; the missing end is completed from the germline J gene. The chain has TRBV11-1 and TRBJ2-7; D possibly uses TRBD1 or TRBD2 (5 bases each). V was cut by 5 bases and J by 2 bases, with 16 bases left in between. Germline values: CDR1 SGHAT, CDR2 FQDESV (reference sequence). The CDR3 loop spans 15 amino acids. CDR3 in amino acids: CASSPGQGETYEQYF. The DNA read from the CDR3 is TGTGCCAGCAGCCCCGGGCAGGGAGAGACCTACGAG. The entire variable domain, with the rest obtained from reference TRBV11-1 and TRBJ2-7, is as follows: EAEVAQSPRYKITEKSQAVAFWCDPISGHATLYWYRQILGQGPELLVQFQDESVVDDSQLPKDRFSAERLKGVDSTLKIQPAELGDSAMYLCASSPGQGETYEQYFGPGTRLTVT.

With respect to this clone: The CDR3 extends 3 residues past the end of the read, so its final part is completed from the germline J gene. The J gene is TRBJ1-1, the V gene TRBV19, with a possible D match to TRBD1 (6 bases). The CDR3 length is 15 residues. Trimming removed 4 bases at V and 1 base at J, with 13 bases between. CDR1 and CDR2 (germline): LNHDA, SQIVND (reference sequence). CDR3 residues: CASSSSRGTNTEAFF. The part of the CDR3 DNA that was read is TGTGCCAGTAGTAGCTCAAGGGGGACGAACACTGAA.

About this clone: Sequencing ends 3 residues short of the CDR3 end; the germline J gene provides the rest. The gene calls are TRBV7-6 and TRBJ2-1, with unresolved D. The V gene's germline CDR1 is SGHVS and CDR2 FNYEAQ. This CDR3 region has 16 residues. Between the trimmed V and J ends, which lost 5 bases and 2 bases, there was a span of 16 bases. CDR3 DNA, as far as it was read: TGTGCCAGCAGCGCTGACTTTCGGAAAACCTACAATGAG. Translating it yields CASSADFRKTYNE. The full CDR3 protein is CASSADFRKTYNEQFF.

Note on this clone: The CDR3 end is not reached by the read, which stops 3 residues before it; the germline J gene fills it in. The chain recombines TRBV11-2 with TRBJ2-7; D call uncertain. The germline V and J ends were trimmed by 5 bases and 0 bases, with 14 bases remaining between them. Germline V CDR1 and CDR2: SGHAT, FQNNGV. The CDR3 has 15 residues. The part of the CDR3 DNA that was read is TGTGCCAGCAGCCACCCCCTCGGGTTCTCCTACGAG. Translated: CASSHPLGFSYE. The complete CDR3 protein is CASSHPLGFSYEQYF.

CDR3 sequence reads: CASSFRRQGTQYF. The CDR3 DNA, read in part, is TGTGCCAGCAGCTTCCGAAGACAGGGGACG. This chain uses TRBV13 with TRBJ2-3; TRBD1 agrees at 8 bases. The read gets to within 3 residues of the CDR3 end, and the germline J gene fills in the rest. Germline CDR1 PRHDT, CDR2 FYEKMQ (reference sequence). This CDR3 is built from 13 residues.

Concerning this clone itself: The CDR3 goes on 3 residues after the read ends, and that part is filled in from the germline J gene. The chain joins TRBV6-1 to TRBJ1-2; the match to TRBD1 covers 12 bases. The CDR3 consists of 16 residues. Per the germline V gene, CDR1 is MNHNS and CDR2 is SASEGT. The sequenced part of the CDR3 DNA is TGTGCCAGCAGTGAAACACCGGGACAGGGGGCGAGGGGC. Amino acid sequence: CASSETPGQGARG. The CDR3 in full is CASSETPGQGARGYTF.

For this clone: The CDR3 is cut off 3 residues early in the read; its end comes from the germline J gene. The rearrangement uses TRBV7-9 and TRBJ1-1; weak D call: TRBD1 (5 bases). Trimming cost V 2 bases and J 3 bases, with 7 bases left between them. Germline CDR1 reads SEHNR; CDR2 reads FQNEAQ (reference sequence). The CDR3 extends over 13 amino acids. The CDR3 is CASSLRGYTEAFF. Incomplete CDR3 DNA: TGTGCCAGCAGCTTAAGGGGATACACTGAA.

A remark on this clone: Read sequence stops 3 residues before the CDR3 end, and the germline J gene provides the missing end. This chain joins TRBV7-9 and TRBJ1-2; 7 nucleotides agree with TRBD1. The germline CDR1 and CDR2 sequences are SEHNR and FQNEAQ (reference sequence). The CDR3 is 14 amino acids. V shed 2 bases and J 3 bases; nucleotides not matched to a gene: 3. Partial CDR3 DNA: TGTGCCAGCAGCTTAATGCAGGGGGACTATGGC. Amino acids: CASSLMQGDYG. The complete CDR3 sequence is CASSLMQGDYGYTF. Combining the CDR3 with reference TRBV7-9 and TRBJ1-2 gives the whole variable domain DTGVSQNPRHKITKRGQNVTFRCDPISEHNRLYWYRQTLGQGPEFLTYFQNEAQLEKSRLLSDRFSAERPKGSFSTLEIQRTEQGDSAMYLCASSLMQGDYGYTFGSGTRLTVV.

A word on this clone: The read halts 3 residues ahead of the CDR3 end, with the missing end drawn from the germline J gene. The chain employs TRBV6-2 or TRBV6-3 and TRBJ1-1, with 7 bases lining up with TRBD1. Germline CDR1 is MNHEY and CDR2 is SVGEGT. The J segment lost 6 bases and the V segment lost 2 bases, leaving 3 bases of the junction unmatched. This CDR3 is built from 13 residues. This CDR3 is CASSYRGQAEAFF. CDR3 DNA (partial): TGTGCCAGCAGTTACCGCGGACAGGCTGAA.

In regard to this clone: The read terminates 3 residues before the CDR3 end, so the remaining end is supplied by the germline J gene. The chain couples TRBV28 to TRBJ1-5; no firm D call. The CDR3 totals 14 residues. Trimming removed 3 bases from V and 3 bases from J, with 9 bases in between. CDR1 and CDR2 (germline): MDHEN, SYDVKM. The covered CDR3 bases are TGTGCCAGCAGTTTTCTCCGCTACAATCAGCCC. It is translated as CASSFLRYNQP. The CDR3, in full, reads CASSFLRYNQPQHF.